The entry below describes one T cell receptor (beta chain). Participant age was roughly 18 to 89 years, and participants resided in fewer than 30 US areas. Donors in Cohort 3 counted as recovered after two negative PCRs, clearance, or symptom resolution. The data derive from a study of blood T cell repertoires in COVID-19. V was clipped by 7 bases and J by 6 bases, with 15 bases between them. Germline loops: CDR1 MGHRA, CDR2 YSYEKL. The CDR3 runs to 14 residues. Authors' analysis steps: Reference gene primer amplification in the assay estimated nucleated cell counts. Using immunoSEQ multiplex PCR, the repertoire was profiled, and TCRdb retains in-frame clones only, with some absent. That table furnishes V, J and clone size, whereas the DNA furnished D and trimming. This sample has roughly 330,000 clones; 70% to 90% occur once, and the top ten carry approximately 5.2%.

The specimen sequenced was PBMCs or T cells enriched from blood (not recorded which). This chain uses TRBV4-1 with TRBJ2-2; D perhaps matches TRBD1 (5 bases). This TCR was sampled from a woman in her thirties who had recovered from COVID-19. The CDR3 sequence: CASTLKGASGELFF. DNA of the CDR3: TGCGCCAGCACCCTCAAAGGGGCGTCCGGGGAGCTGTTTTTT.